A selection of T cell receptor beta chains follows, all from one sample in a study of cytomegalovirus exposure and HLA in healthy donors. Some clones are missing from TCRdb's copy, which holds only in-frame ones; the method was immunoSEQ multiplex PCR. The table includes roughly 300,000 clones, roughly 90% detected once. Sequencing was carried out using PBMCs. The receptors originated from a woman between 25 and 40 years old in good health and CMV-seropositive. Both conserved end residues are part of each CDR3. Fields, in order: CDR3 protein, J gene, V gene.

cdr3_aa: CASSQGTDQTGELFF; j_call: TRBJ2-2; v_call: TRBV4-2
cdr3_aa: CASSPGGPYEQYF; j_call: TRBJ2-7; v_call: TRBV13
cdr3_aa: CASSLYPGNQPQHF; j_call: TRBJ1-5; v_call: TRBV27
cdr3_aa: CASSITGTAYEQYF; j_call: TRBJ2-7; v_call: TRBV28
cdr3_aa: CASSLDPGSSYEQYF; j_call: TRBJ2-7; v_call: TRBV9
cdr3_aa: CATSSGISSYEQYF; j_call: TRBJ2-7; v_call: TRBV15
cdr3_aa: CASSLGRNTEAFF; j_call: TRBJ1-1; v_call: TRBV16
cdr3_aa: CASSLAAPTTEKLFF; j_call: TRBJ1-4; v_call: TRBV7-8
cdr3_aa: CASSFRGSYEQYF; j_call: TRBJ2-7; v_call: TRBV27
cdr3_aa: CASSSGRSGQGSTGELFF; j_call: TRBJ2-2; v_call: TRBV5-4
cdr3_aa: CASSLQVSYEQYF; j_call: TRBJ2-7; v_call: TRBV5-1
cdr3_aa: CAGGQGDFYGYTF; j_call: TRBJ1-2; v_call: TRBV30
cdr3_aa: CASSSFQSGLAGGQETQYF; j_call: TRBJ2-5; v_call: TRBV28
cdr3_aa: CASSETDNYGYTF; j_call: TRBJ1-2; v_call: TRBV5-1
cdr3_aa: CASTPDLGTDTQYF; j_call: TRBJ2-3; v_call: TRBV6-1
cdr3_aa: CASSFGGGNTEAFF; j_call: TRBJ1-1; v_call: TRBV11-2
cdr3_aa: CASSTGTVYEQYF; j_call: TRBJ2-7; v_call: TRBV4-1
cdr3_aa: CASSEYTGLYPDTQYF; j_call: TRBJ2-3; v_call: TRBV25-1
cdr3_aa: CASIPMTGDGNTIYF; j_call: TRBJ1-3; v_call: TRBV6-1
cdr3_aa: CASSSHSDSTGELFF; j_call: TRBJ2-2; v_call: TRBV7-3
cdr3_aa: CASSHTTSGPYNEQFF; j_call: TRBJ2-1; v_call: TRBV18
cdr3_aa: CASRGTASGYTF; j_call: TRBJ1-2; v_call: TRBV9
cdr3_aa: CASSVGRAYNEQFF; j_call: TRBJ2-1; v_call: TRBV7-8
cdr3_aa: CASSLVPASYGYTF; j_call: TRBJ1-2; v_call: TRBV5-1
cdr3_aa: CSVERVSSEQYF; j_call: TRBJ2-7; v_call: TRBV29-1
cdr3_aa: CASSQDLAGGSTDTQYF; j_call: TRBJ2-3; v_call: TRBV4-2
cdr3_aa: CASSLRTAPYGYTF; j_call: TRBJ1-2; v_call: TRBV7-2